What follows is one T cell receptor (beta chain) and its context. Its antigen is not known. Healthy donors of bone marrow made up the group. The data are from a study of cytomegalovirus exposure and HLA in healthy donors. Study-level background: Findings of an earlier analysis included roughly 120 million unique TCR beta sequences from roughly 180 million T cells.

General observations from the study: In a later analysis, TCR association rates varied by HLA locus: DRB1 most, HLA-C fewest.

This PCR relied on a set of 60 Vbeta primers and 13 Jbeta primers. TCRdb keeps only in-frame clones here, not all; method: immunoSEQ multiplex PCR. The sample lists around 150,000 clones; over 60% were seen once. The receptor was isolated from a woman aged 45-59 years in good health and CMV-seropositive. Sequencing was carried out using PBMCs.

This CDR3 is CASSPRDRGHEQYF. DNA for the CDR3: TGTGCCAGCAGCCCCCGGGACAGGGGCCACGAGCAGTACTTC. The genes are TRBV7-8 and TRBJ2-7; 10 bases map to TRBD1. Looked up from germline, CDR1 is SGHVS and CDR2 is FQNEAQ. The CDR3 has 14 residues. The J segment lost 5 bases and the V segment lost 5 bases, leaving 6 bases of the junction unmatched.